This is a list of T cell receptor beta chains from one sample in a study of CD8 T cells in ankylosing spondylitis. Each CDR3 protein gets one entry after TCRdb re-called the 5' RACE reads with MiXCR. The sample yields 500,000 to 650,000 distinct CDR3 sequences, about 5.4% seen once. Sequenced material: blood, either unsorted or a sorted T cell fraction (not recorded which). These receptor sequences come from a male donor with ankylosing spondylitis. Each CDR3 is given without its conserved first and last residue.

V gene	CDR3 protein
TRBV6-1	ASSERGWGTEAF
TRBV9	ASSVHRDNQF
TRBV14	ASSQLGFPSYNEQF
TRBV29-1	SVEGGGTGPLAQY
TRBV5-1	ASSSSAGRVYEQY
TRBV10-1	ARRIGTDLINTQY
TRBV20-1	SVWAGSYNEQF
TRBV29-1	SVDRQGANEQF
TRBV7-9	ASSLAFGTGELF
TRBV10-3	AISEFKDPYEQY
TRBV5-1	ASSLADFRGSYEQY
TRBV10-3	ATSGGATDTQY
TRBV5-1	ASSLEGGPDLKETQY
TRBV6-2/TRBV6-3	ASSAEGSPVREKLF
TRBV24-1	ATSDGRGGSYNEQF
TRBV27	ASSQDIRWTEAF